Below, one T cell receptor (beta chain) is given with its context. Antigen specificity is unknown. The CDR3 is made up of 15 amino acids. From germline, CDR1 is SGHTA and CDR2 FQGNSA. Trimming cost V 4 bases and J 0 bases, with 13 bases left between them. This record comes from a study of Graves' ophthalmopathy and Graves' hyperthyroidism. Beta-chain TCR CDR3 regions were amplified from RNA transcripts. HTBI primers primed a first-round RT-PCR, and a second-round multiplex PCR followed. MiXCR was run by TCRdb on the multiplex PCR reads, yielding one entry per CDR3 protein. The table lists around 1,000,000 distinct CDR3 sequences, about two fifths of them singletons. General study results and limits: A model of 13 signatures distinguished ophthalmopathy from stable hyperthyroidism at around 90% sensitivity and roughly 81% specificity. The model predicted progression of ophthalmopathy with a sensitivity of about 68%, and its specificity was 72% to 80%. In blood appeared most of the expanded thyroid clonotypes whose frequency exceeded 0.001.

This sequence was found in an adult man with Graves' hyperthyroidism. The sample comprised peripheral blood or thyroid tissue (not recorded which). The chain has TRBV7-2 and TRBJ2-7; the D gene is possibly TRBD2 (6 bases). The CDR3: CASSSDPGVSYEQYF. Here the CDR3 DNA reads TGTGCCAGCAGCTCCGATCCGGGAGTCTCCTACGAGCAGTACTTC.